The clone carrying this TCR beta chain was counted a single time. The CDR3 runs to 11 residues. Trimming stripped 4 bases from V and 8 bases from J, with 8 bases between. Germline values: CDR1 ENHRY, CDR2 SYGVKD. This entry belongs to a study of blood T cell repertoires in COVID-19. At the level of the study: Sources were T cells, B-cell-depleted T cells, or PBMCs; the material itself was cDNA or gDNA.

Repertoires were generated with immunoSEQ multiplex PCR, while TCRdb's copy carries only in-frame clones and drops some. The table lists tens of thousands of clones, less than 85% of them singletons. This chain links TRBV10-3 with TRBJ1-2; no reliable D call. Source material: peripheral blood. The receptor comes from a woman older than 75 with acute or convalescent COVID-19. CDR3 region: CAISGQQGYTF. The CDR3 DNA reads TGTGCCATCAGTGGCCAACAGGGCTACACCTTC.